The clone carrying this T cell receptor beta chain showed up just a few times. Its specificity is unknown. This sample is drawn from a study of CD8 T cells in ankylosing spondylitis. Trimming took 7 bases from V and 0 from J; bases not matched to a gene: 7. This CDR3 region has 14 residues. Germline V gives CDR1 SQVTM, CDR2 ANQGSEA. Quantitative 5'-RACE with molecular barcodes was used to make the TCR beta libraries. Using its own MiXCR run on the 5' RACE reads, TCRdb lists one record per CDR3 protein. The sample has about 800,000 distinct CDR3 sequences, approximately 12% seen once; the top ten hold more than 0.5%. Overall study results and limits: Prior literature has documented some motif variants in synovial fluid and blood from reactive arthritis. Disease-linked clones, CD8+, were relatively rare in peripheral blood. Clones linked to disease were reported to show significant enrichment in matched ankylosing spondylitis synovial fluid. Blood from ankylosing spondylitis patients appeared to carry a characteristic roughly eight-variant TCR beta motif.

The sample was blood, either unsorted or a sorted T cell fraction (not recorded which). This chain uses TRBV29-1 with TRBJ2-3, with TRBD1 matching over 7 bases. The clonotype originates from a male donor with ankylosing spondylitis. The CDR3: CSGFPTGSTDTQYF. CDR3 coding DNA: TGCAGCGGGTTCCCGACAGGGAGCACAGATACGCAGTATTTT.